The 26 T cell receptor beta chains below were found in one sample sequenced in a study of human T cells and chemical hapten exposure. The time point denotes: pre-sensitization, week 0. Treatment defined: therapeutic diphenylcyclopropenone sensitization with weekly scalp DPC. TCRdb recomputed calls from the RACE reads with MiXCR, one row per CDR3 protein. Of about 85,000 distinct CDR3 sequences listed, 7.5% to 9.5% are singletons. The specimen was whole blood, collected in connection with sensitization to the hapten diphenylcyclopropenone (DPC). The source is a man aged 35 to 55 with alopecia areata. Some clones in this sample may be carry-over from other donors' samples.

The V call is TRBV2, the J call TRBJ2-1, with 13 bases that match TRBD2. Germline CDR1 reads SNHLY; CDR2 reads FYNNEI. Trimming at V came to 5 bases and at J to 7 bases, leaving 5 bases not matched to a gene. The CDR3 totals 15 residues. The CDR3 nucleotides are TGTGCCAGCAGTACCGGGACTAGCGGGATAAATGAGCAGTTCTTC. Protein product: CASSTGTSGINEQFF.

This clonotype was recorded many times. The chain links TRBV29-1 to TRBJ1-1, with 9 bases fitting TRBD1. There are 11 residues in the CDR3. Germline loops: CDR1 SQVTM, CDR2 ANQGSEA. In nucleotides, the CDR3 is TGCATGGGACAGGGGAACACTGAAGCTTTCTTT. Translating gives CMGQGNTEAFF. Drawing the rest from reference TRBV29-1 and TRBJ1-1, the complete variable domain is SAVISQKPSRDICQRGTSLTIQCQVDSQVTMMFWYRQQPGQSLTLIATANQGSEATYESGFVIDKFPISRPNLTFSTLTVSNMSPEDSSIYLCMGQGNTEAFFGQGTRLTVV.

The rearrangement uses TRBV7-3 and TRBJ2-5, with D possibly matching TRBD2 (7 bases). This CDR3 has 16 residues. Trimming left V 5 bases short and J 9 bases short, with 25 bases between. Per the germline V gene, CDR1 is SGHTA and CDR2 is FQGTGA. The CDR3 reads CASSPEGGTGGGPQYF. CDR3 sequence (DNA): TGTGCCAGCAGCCCCGAGGGGGGGACTGGAGGGGGGCCCCAGTACTTC.

At least ten counts were recorded for this clonotype. The chain links TRBV2 to TRBJ1-1; 9 bases align to TRBD1. Looked up from germline, CDR1 is SNHLY and CDR2 is FYNNEI. Unmatched junction bases numbered 5, after V lost 6 bases and J lost 3 bases. This CDR3 is 14 amino acids long. In DNA form, the CDR3 reads TGTGCCAGCAGCCCCCGGGACAGGGACACTGAAGCTTTCTTT. It codes for CASSPRDRDTEAFF.

Many counts were recorded for this clonotype. The chain links TRBV12-3 or TRBV12-4 to TRBJ1-2, with a possible D match to TRBD1 (6 bases). The CDR3 is 14 residues long. Trimming removed 4 bases from V and 8 bases from J, with 17 bases in between. The CDR3 region is CASSSLGGFGGYTF. CDR3 in DNA: TGTGCCAGCAGTTCCCTTGGGGGCTTTGGGGGCTACACCTTC.

This clonotype was counted only a few times. The chain is built from TRBV6-1 and TRBJ2-1; TRBD2 is a possible D gene (5 bases). This CDR3 has 14 amino acids. Between the trimmed V and J ends, which lost 6 bases and 5 bases, there was a span of 14 bases. Germline V gene sequence: CDR1 MNHNS, CDR2 SASEGT. The CDR3 spells CASRALGSDNEQFF. In DNA form, the CDR3 reads TGTGCCAGCAGAGCCCTTGGGAGTGACAATGAGCAGTTCTTC.

This clonotype was observed a handful of times. J is TRBJ1-6 and V is TRBV4-2; D unclear. The CDR3 consists of 15 residues. Germline CDR1 and CDR2: LGHNA and YNFKEQ. The germline V and J ends were trimmed by 0 bases and 11 bases, with 14 bases remaining between them. The CDR3: CASSQEVRREAPLHF. As DNA, the CDR3 is TGTGCCAGCAGCCAAGAGGTGCGACGGGAGGCACCCCTCCACTTT.

This clonotype showed up just a few times. The chain recombines TRBV7-2 with TRBJ2-2, with 7 bases aligning to TRBD1. Germline assignment: CDR1 SGHTA and CDR2 FQGNSA. V lost 3 bases to trimming and J lost 6 bases; unmatched junction nucleotides: 7. CDR3 size: 15 residues. The DNA of the CDR3 is TGTGCCAGCAGCTTTTACTCGACAGGGCCCGGGGAGCTGTTTTTT. It yields the protein CASSFYSTGPGELFF.

This clonotype was seen many times. J is TRBJ1-2 and V is TRBV18; TRBD1 matches 11 bases. V shed 2 bases, J shed 6 bases, and the junction held 11 bases outside the gene matches. Germline CDR1 is KGHSH and CDR2 is LQKENI. The CDR3 consists of 17 residues. CDR3 nucleotide sequence: TGTGCCAGCTCACCATTACCCAGGACAGGGGGCGCAGATGGCTACACCTTC. This translates into CASSPLPRTGGADGYTF.

Many counts were recorded for this clonotype. The CDR3 region is CSGGLLNTEAFF. The CDR3 coding sequence is TGCAGCGGGGGACTCTTGAACACTGAAGCTTTCTTT. This chain connects TRBV29-1 to TRBJ1-1, with D possibly being TRBD1 (5 bases). Deletions cut 7 bases from V and 0 bases from J, with 9 bases between. Looked up from germline, CDR1 is SQVTM and CDR2 is ANQGSEA. The CDR3 spans 12 residues.

The J gene is TRBJ2-3, the V gene TRBV11-2; 9 bases are a match to TRBD2. The CDR3 spans 20 residues. Trimming removed 5 bases from V and 2 bases from J; junction bases left unmatched: 20. The V gene's germline CDR1 is SGHAT and CDR2 FQNNGV. CDR3 residues: CASSPGGSGRRLGNTDTQYF. The CDR3, as DNA: TGTGCCAGCAGCCCTGGGGGTAGCGGGAGACGTTTGGGTAACACAGATACGCAGTATTTT.

This chain uses TRBV10-3 with TRBJ2-3, with D perhaps being TRBD1 or TRBD2 (6 bases each). The CDR3 is 14 amino acids. Germline V gives CDR1 ENHRY, CDR2 SYGVKD. Deletions cut 4 bases from V and 4 bases from J, with 12 bases between. CDR3 coding DNA: TGTGCCATCAGTGCACCCGGGGGCGCAGATACGCAGTATTTT. Translation: CAISAPGGADTQYF.

This clonotype came up many times. CDR3 sequence reads: CSAQDRVGQPQHF. As DNA, the CDR3 is TGCAGTGCTCAAGACAGGGTAGGTCAGCCCCAGCATTTT. The chain recombines TRBV20-1 with TRBJ1-5; 7 nucleotides line up with TRBD1. The CDR3 runs to 13 residues. Germline trimming cut 5 bases from V and 6 bases from J; bases unmatched to any gene: 7. The germline gives CDR1 DFQATT, CDR2 SNEGSKA (reference sequence).

This clonotype was detected ten times or more. This chain's CDR3 is CASSLNAPGTEAFF. Here the CDR3 DNA reads TGTGCCAGCAGCCTTAACGCTCCAGGGACTGAAGCTTTCTTT. V and J are TRBV28 and TRBJ1-1; a possible D gene is TRBD1 (5 bases). V lost 6 bases and J 5 bases, leaving 16 bases between the germline ends. The CDR3 loop spans 14 amino acids. CDR1 is MDHEN and CDR2 is SYDVKM in the germline V gene. The variable domain in full, with the rest retrieved from reference TRBV28 and TRBJ1-1, is DVKVTQSSRYLVKRTGEKVFLECVQDMDHENMFWYRQDPGLGLRLIYFSYDVKMKEKGDIPEGYSVSREKKERFSLILESASTNQTSMYLCASSLNAPGTEAFFGQGTRLTVV.

This clonotype was observed many times. The chain couples TRBV28 to TRBJ1-1, with D unresolved. The CDR3 totals 13 residues. Trimming took off 3 bases at V and 0 bases at J, with 5 bases between the two ends. Looked up from germline, CDR1 is MDHEN and CDR2 is SYDVKM. The DNA of the CDR3 is TGTGCCAGCAGTTTCGGTATGAACACTGAAGCTTTCTTT. Its protein is CASSFGMNTEAFF.

The chain combines TRBV5-6 with TRBJ2-7, with TRBD1 identical over 12 bases. This CDR3 is 15 amino acids long. Germline V gives CDR1 SGHDT, CDR2 YYEEEE. After removal of 3 bases from V and 9 bases from J, the junction contained 10 bases not matched to a gene. CDR3 coding DNA: TGTGCCAGCAGCTCCGGTCCCGGGACAGGGGGCGGGCAGTACTTC. It is translated as CASSSGPGTGGGQYF.

This clonotype was observed at least ten times. The CDR3 here is CASSYGGPMNTEAFF. CDR3 nucleotide sequence: TGTGCCAGCAGTTATGGAGGGCCCATGAACACTGAAGCTTTCTTT. V is TRBV6-5 and J is TRBJ1-1; D not resolved. V shed 3 bases and J shed 0 bases, with 11 bases lying between them. Germline V gene sequence: CDR1 MNHEY, CDR2 SVGAGI. The CDR3 has 15 amino acids.

The chain couples TRBV28 to TRBJ2-1, with 9 nucleotides matching TRBD2. The CDR3 spans 15 residues. From germline, CDR1 is MDHEN and CDR2 SYDVKM. Losses at the gene ends were 3 bases for V and 7 bases for J; bases not matched to a gene: 7. DNA of the CDR3: TGTGCCAGCAGTTTCTTAGCGGGAGTTGGGAATGAGCAGTTCTTC. This codes for CASSFLAGVGNEQFF.

This clonotype was counted between two and nine times. The chain uses TRBV29-1 and TRBJ2-5; 8 bases align to TRBD1. The CDR3 contains 13 residues. In germline, CDR1 is SQVTM, CDR2 ANQGSEA. J was trimmed by 2 bases and V by 4 bases; bases with no gene match: 3. For the CDR3, the DNA is TGCAGCGTTGGAACAGGGGGACAAGAGACCCAGTACTTC. It is translated as CSVGTGGQETQYF.

This clonotype was picked up a small number of times. The chain joins TRBV9 to TRBJ1-5, with TRBD1 matching over 8 bases. Trimming took 2 bases from V and 7 from J; bases not matched to a gene: 8. This CDR3 region has 15 residues. Germline V gene lookup returns CDR1 SGDLS and CDR2 YYNGEE. This CDR3 is CASSVGQGFGQPQHF. The CDR3 DNA reads TGTGCCAGCAGCGTCGGACAGGGCTTCGGGCAGCCCCAGCATTTT.

This clonotype has at least ten counts. J is TRBJ2-1 and V is TRBV12-3 or TRBV12-4; no clear D gene. V was trimmed by 7 bases and J by 10 bases, leaving 11 bases between them. The CDR3 length is 11 residues. In nucleotides, the CDR3 is TGTGCCAGCACCCTGGGCTGGGAGCAGTTCTTC. Translated, it gives CASTLGWEQFF.

This clonotype was seen ten or more times. V usage is TRBV7-9 and J usage is TRBJ2-1; 8 bases match TRBD2. The V gene's germline CDR1 is SEHNR and CDR2 FQNEAQ (reference sequence). Germline trimming cut 5 bases from V and 6 bases from J; bases unmatched to any gene: 6. There are 14 residues in the CDR3. In DNA form, the CDR3 reads TGTGCCAGCAGCCAGGGCGGGACTAGCAATGAGCAGTTCTTC. This translates into CASSQGGTSNEQFF.

This clonotype has more than one count but fewer than ten. The CDR3 loop reads CASSFWDSGNTIYF. As DNA, the CDR3 is TGTGCCAGCAGCTTCTGGGACTCTGGAAACACCATATATTTT. The V gene is TRBV13, the J gene TRBJ1-3, with no clear D. The CDR3 spans 14 residues. Trimming took 3 bases from V and 0 from J, leaving 6 bases between them. CDR1 is PRHDT, CDR2 FYEKMQ, per germline (reference sequence).

This rearrangement joins TRBV12-3 or TRBV12-4 to TRBJ1-3, with TRBD1 matching 10 bases. V trimming: 4 bases; J trimming: 4 bases; junction bases outside the gene matches: 4. The CDR3 consists of 15 residues. The CDR3 is CASSSGTGAGNTIYF. CDR3 bases: TGTGCCAGCAGTTCCGGGACAGGGGCCGGAAACACCATATATTTT.

This clonotype was seen only a few times. The genes are TRBV6-4 and TRBJ2-3, with D possibly being TRBD2 (6 bases). V lost 0 bases to trimming and J lost 3 bases, with 13 bases between them. Germline CDR1 reads MRHNA; CDR2 reads SNTAGT. This CDR3 spans 16 amino acids. CDR3 amino acids: CASSDSGGFETDTQYF. The CDR3 DNA sequence: TGTGCCAGCAGTGACTCAGGAGGGTTTGAAACAGATACGCAGTATTTT.

This clonotype was detected many times. This chain connects TRBV10-3 to TRBJ1-2; D is unclear. This CDR3 spans 15 amino acids. Germline CDR1 and CDR2: ENHRY and SYGVKD. Between the trimmed V and J ends, which lost 0 bases and 3 bases, there was a span of 11 bases. CDR3 sequence (DNA): TGTGCCATCAGTGAGTCGTTGGGAATGGACTATGGCTACACCTTC. Translation: CAISESLGMDYGYTF.